This T cell receptor beta chain originates from a study of shared clonotypes between healthy human individuals. The assay was run at deep level. Clones were sequenced by immunoSEQ multiplex PCR, and TCRdb holds only the in-frame ones, with some missing. The repertoire holds about 590,000 clones, with over 95% as singletons. Trimming cost V 3 bases and J 7 bases, with 13 bases left between them. The CDR3 sequence is 14 residues long. Germline V gives CDR1 SEHNR, CDR2 FQNEAQ (reference sequence). The naive CD8 population came from CD45RO-negative cells selected for CCR7, without terminally differentiated effector memory CD45RA+ cells.

The TCR originated in a woman aged 25 to 39 in good health. Sequencing used naive CD8+ T cells sorted from blood. J is TRBJ1-5 and V is TRBV7-9, with D unclear. The CDR3 region is CASSFDVETQPQHF. CDR3 DNA: TGTGCCAGCAGCTTCGATGTAGAGACGCAGCCCCAGCATTTT.